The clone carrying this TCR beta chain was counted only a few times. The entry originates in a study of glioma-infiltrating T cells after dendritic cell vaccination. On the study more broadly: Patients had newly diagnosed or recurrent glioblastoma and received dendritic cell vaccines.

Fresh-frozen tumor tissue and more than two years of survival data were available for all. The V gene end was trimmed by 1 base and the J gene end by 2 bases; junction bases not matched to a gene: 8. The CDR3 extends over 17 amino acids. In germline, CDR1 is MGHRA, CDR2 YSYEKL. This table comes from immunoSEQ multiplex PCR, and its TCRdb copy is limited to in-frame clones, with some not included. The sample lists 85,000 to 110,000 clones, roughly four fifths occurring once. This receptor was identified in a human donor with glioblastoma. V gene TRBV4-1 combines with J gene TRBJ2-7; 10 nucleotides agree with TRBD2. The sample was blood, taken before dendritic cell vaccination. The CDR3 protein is CASSQVLAGALTYEQYF. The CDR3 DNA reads TGCGCCAGCAGCCAAGTTCTAGCGGGGGCCTTGACCTACGAGCAGTACTTC.